This TCR beta chain is from a study of CD8 T cells in ankylosing spondylitis. General study findings and limits: There was reportedly significant enrichment of clones that were disease-linked in matched ankylosing spondylitis synovial fluid. A motif of 7 to 9 highly homologous TCR beta variants was seen as apparently characteristic of ankylosing spondylitis blood. Clones linked to disease, bearing a CD8+ phenotype, were relatively rare in peripheral blood. Previous work reported some of these motif variants in the synovial fluid and blood of reactive arthritis.

It was by quantitative 5'-RACE with molecular barcodes that TCR beta libraries were made. TCRdb reprocessed the 5' RACE reads via MiXCR and lists one record per CDR3 protein. The sample yields more than 500,000 distinct CDR3 sequences, roughly 5% seen once. V gave up 3 bases and J gave up 2 bases, with 10 bases separating them. The CDR3 length is 14 residues. Germline CDR1 is MDHEN and CDR2 is SYDVKM. This clonotype has a count of ten or more. Antigen specificity is unknown. The sequence was collected from a male donor with ankylosing spondylitis. Sample: blood, either unsorted or a sorted T cell fraction (not recorded which). The chain joins TRBV28 to TRBJ1-1; D gene ambiguous. The CDR3 is CASSFVMGNTEAFF. In nucleotides, the CDR3 is TGTGCCAGCAGTTTTGTGATGGGTAACACTGAAGCTTTCTTT.